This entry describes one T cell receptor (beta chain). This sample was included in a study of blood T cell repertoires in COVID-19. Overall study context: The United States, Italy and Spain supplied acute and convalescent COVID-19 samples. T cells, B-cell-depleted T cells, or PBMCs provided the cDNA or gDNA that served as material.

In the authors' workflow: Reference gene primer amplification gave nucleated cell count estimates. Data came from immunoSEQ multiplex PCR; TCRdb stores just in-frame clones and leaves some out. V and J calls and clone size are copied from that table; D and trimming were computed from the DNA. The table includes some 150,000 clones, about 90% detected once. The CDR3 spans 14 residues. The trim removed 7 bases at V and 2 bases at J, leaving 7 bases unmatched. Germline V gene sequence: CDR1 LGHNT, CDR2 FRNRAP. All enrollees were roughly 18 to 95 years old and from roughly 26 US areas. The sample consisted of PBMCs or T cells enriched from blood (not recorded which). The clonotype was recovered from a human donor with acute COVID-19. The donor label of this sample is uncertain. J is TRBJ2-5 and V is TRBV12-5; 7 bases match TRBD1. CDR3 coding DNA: TGTGCTAGTGTTAAACAGGGGCCGCAAGAGACCCAGTACTTC. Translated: CASVKQGPQETQYF. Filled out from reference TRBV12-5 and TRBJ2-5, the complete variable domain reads DARVTQTPRHKVTEMGQEVTMRCQPILGHNTVFWYRQTMMQGLELLAYFRNRAPLDDSGMPKDRFSAEMPDATLATLKIQPSEPRDSAVYFCASVKQGPQETQYFGPGTRLLVL.